This T cell receptor beta chain was retrieved from a study of OX40 agonist ivuxolimab in advanced cancers. The CDR3 covers 14 residues. CDR1 is SGHAT and CDR2 is FQNNGV in the germline V gene. Trimming cost V 1 base and J 2 bases, with 7 bases left between them. This table comes from immunoSEQ multiplex PCR, and its TCRdb copy is limited to in-frame clones, with some not included. The sample includes almost 35,000 clones, approximately 80% of them seen just once. The source was CD4+ or CD8+ T cells sorted from blood, collected in a trial of the OX40 agonist ivuxolimab. The V call is TRBV11-2, the J call TRBJ2-3, with unresolved D. The sequence was collected from an adult with an advanced solid tumor such as melanoma, head and neck, liver or kidney cancer. DNA of the CDR3: TGTGCCAGCAGCTTAGCACGGCACACAGATACGCAGTATTTT. Protein sequence: CASSLARHTDTQYF.